The source of this T cell receptor (beta chain) is a study of patients and donors after allogeneic stem cell transplantation. V was trimmed by 2 bases and J by 3 bases, leaving 13 bases between them. This CDR3 region has 14 residues. In germline, CDR1 is SQVTM, CDR2 ANQGSEA. In TCRdb, the RT-PCR reads were re-called with MiXCR into one record per CDR3 protein. This table has under 200,000 distinct CDR3 sequences, approximately 31% appearing once. J is TRBJ1-1 and V is TRBV29-1; D remains unclear. The sample was blood, either unsorted or a sorted T cell fraction (not recorded which). This receptor was obtained from a human donor who was either an allogeneic HSCT recipient or a stem cell or donor lymphocyte infusion donor (not recorded which). It is not recorded whose cells these are; they may come from a transplant donor. The CDR3 DNA follows: TGCAGCGTTGAAACATGGTGGGATTACACTGAAGCTTTCTTT. Protein product: CSVETWWDYTEAFF.